Listed here is a single T cell receptor beta chain. This record belongs to a study of blood T cell repertoires in COVID-19. Across the study: COVID-19 samples, acute and convalescent, were from the United States, Italy and Spain. T cells, B-cell-depleted T cells, or PBMCs supplied cDNA or gDNA.

The CDR3 totals 14 residues. The germline V gene encodes CDR1 KGHSH and CDR2 LQKENI. The V gene lost 5 bases and the J gene lost 4 bases, with 11 bases spanning the gap. Per the original data handling: Reference gene primer amplification in the assay estimated nucleated cell counts. Repertoires were generated with immunoSEQ multiplex PCR, while TCRdb's copy carries only in-frame clones and drops some. V and J calls and clone size are as listed in that table; D and trimming were resolved from the DNA. The table lists more than 15,000 clones, 81% of them singletons, with approximately 8.4% in the top ten.

Sequencing used peripheral blood. The chain employs TRBV18 and TRBJ2-2; D is uncertain. The origin of this receptor is a man in his sixties with acute or convalescent COVID-19. The CDR3 sequence: CASSALGPTGELFF. The DNA for the CDR3 is TGTGCCAGCTCAGCTCTAGGTCCCACCGGGGAGCTGTTTTTT.